What follows is one T cell receptor (beta chain) and its context. This record belongs to a study of control samples from healthy donors and cancer patients. V lost 3 bases and J 0 bases, leaving 10 bases between the germline ends. Looked up from germline, CDR1 is SGHRS and CDR2 is YFSETQ. The CDR3 runs to 16 residues. Clones were sequenced by immunoSEQ multiplex PCR, and TCRdb holds only the in-frame ones, with some missing. The sample contains roughly 45,000 clones, just over 85% of which appear only once. The sequence was collected from a woman aged 50 to 60 with lung cancer. The rearrangement uses TRBV5-1 and TRBJ2-6; no reliable D call. The sample comprised PBMCs. The CDR3 region is CASSSSLSSGANVLTF. The DNA of the CDR3 is TGCGCCAGCAGCTCAAGTCTGAGCTCTGGGGCCAACGTCCTGACTTTC.